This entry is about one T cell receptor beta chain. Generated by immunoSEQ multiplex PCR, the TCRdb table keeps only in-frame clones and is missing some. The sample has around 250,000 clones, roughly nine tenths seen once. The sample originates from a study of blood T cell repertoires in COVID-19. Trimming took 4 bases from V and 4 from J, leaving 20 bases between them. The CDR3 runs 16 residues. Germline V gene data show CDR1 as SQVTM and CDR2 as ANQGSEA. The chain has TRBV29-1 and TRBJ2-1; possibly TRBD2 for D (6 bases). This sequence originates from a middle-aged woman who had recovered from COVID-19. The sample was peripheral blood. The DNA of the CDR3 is TGCAGCGTTGTTAGATGGGACCGGGACTCTTACAATGAGCAGTTCTTC. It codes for CSVVRWDRDSYNEQFF.